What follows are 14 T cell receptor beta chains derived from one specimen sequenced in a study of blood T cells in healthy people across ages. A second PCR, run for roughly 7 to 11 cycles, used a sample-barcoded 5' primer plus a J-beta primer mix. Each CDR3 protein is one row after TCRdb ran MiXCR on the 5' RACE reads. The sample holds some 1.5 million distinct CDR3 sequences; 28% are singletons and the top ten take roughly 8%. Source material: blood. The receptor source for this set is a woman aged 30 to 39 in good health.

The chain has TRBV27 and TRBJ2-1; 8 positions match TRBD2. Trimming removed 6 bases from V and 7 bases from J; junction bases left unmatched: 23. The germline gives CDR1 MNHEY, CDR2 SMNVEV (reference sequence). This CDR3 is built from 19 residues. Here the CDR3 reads CASSRTSPRSVLYRNEQFF. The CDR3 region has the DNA TGTGCCAGCAGCCGGACTAGCCCCAGAAGTGTGTTATACAGGAATGAGCAGTTCTTC.

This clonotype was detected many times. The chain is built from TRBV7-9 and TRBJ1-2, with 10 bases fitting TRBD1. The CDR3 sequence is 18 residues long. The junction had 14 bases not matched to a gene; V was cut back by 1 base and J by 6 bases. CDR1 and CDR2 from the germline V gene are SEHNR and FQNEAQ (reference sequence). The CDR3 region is CASSLGVGQGMELDGYTF. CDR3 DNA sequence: TGTGCCAGCAGCTTAGGGGTGGGACAGGGGATGGAGTTGGATGGCTACACCTTC.

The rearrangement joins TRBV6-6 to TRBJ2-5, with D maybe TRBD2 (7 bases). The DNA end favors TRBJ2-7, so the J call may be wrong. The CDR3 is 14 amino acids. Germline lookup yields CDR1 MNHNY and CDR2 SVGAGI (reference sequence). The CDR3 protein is CASSPSDGGREQYF. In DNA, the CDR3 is TGTGCCAGCAGTCCGTCTGACGGGGGGCGCGAGCAGTACTTC.

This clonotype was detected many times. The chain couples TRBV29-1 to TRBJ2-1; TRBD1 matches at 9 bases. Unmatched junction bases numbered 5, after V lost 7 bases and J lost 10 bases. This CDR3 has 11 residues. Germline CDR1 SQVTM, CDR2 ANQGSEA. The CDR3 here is CSADRGKEQFF. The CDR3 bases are TGCAGCGCGGACAGGGGTAAGGAGCAGTTCTTC.

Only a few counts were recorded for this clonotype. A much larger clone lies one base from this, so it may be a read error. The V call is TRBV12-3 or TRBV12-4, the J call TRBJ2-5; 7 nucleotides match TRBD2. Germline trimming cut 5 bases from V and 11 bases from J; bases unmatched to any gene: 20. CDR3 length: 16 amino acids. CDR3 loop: CASSAAGTTFYNEQYF. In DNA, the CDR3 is TGTGCCAGCAGTGCAGCCGGGACTACATTCTACAATGAGCAGTACTTC.

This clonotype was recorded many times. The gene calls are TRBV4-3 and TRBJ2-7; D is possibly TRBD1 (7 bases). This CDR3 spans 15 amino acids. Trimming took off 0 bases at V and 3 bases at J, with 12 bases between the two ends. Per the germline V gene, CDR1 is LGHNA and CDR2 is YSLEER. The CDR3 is CASSQDGQGGYEQYF. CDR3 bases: TGCGCCAGCAGCCAAGACGGGCAGGGGGGCTACGAGCAGTACTTC.

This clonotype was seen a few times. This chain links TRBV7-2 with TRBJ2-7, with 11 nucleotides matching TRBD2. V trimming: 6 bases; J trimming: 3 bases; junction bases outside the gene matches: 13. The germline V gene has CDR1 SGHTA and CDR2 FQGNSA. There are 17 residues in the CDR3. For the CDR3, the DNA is TGTGCCAGCAGTCTCCGGACTAGCGGGTTTACTTACTACGAGCAGTACTTC. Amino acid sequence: CASSLRTSGFTYYEQYF.

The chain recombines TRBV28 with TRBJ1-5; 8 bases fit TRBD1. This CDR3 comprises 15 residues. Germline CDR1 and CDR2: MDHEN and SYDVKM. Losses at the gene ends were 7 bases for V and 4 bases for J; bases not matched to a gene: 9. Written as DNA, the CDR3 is TGTGCCAGCACCCCACTGGACAGGGAAAATCAGCCCCAGCATTTT. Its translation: CASTPLDRENQPQHF.

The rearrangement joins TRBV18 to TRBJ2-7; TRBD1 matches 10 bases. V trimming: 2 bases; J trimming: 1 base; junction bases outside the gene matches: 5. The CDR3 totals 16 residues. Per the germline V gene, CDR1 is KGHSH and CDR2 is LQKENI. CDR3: CASSPIGTGVSYEQYF. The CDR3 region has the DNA TGTGCCAGCTCACCAATCGGGACAGGGGTTTCCTACGAGCAGTACTTC.

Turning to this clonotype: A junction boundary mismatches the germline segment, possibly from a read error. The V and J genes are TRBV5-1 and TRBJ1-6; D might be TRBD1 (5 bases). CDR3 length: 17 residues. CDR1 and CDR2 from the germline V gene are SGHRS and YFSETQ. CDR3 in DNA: TGCGCCAGCAGCTTGGACGGGGGATTGCCACGAAATTCATCCCTCCACTTT. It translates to CASSLDGGLPRNSSLHF.

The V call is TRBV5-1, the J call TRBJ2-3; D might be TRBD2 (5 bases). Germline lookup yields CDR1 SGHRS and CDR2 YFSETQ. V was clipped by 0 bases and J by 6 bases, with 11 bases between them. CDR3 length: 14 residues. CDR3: CASSLGGVEDTQYF. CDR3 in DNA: TGCGCCAGCAGCTTGGGGGGAGTTGAGGATACGCAGTATTTT.

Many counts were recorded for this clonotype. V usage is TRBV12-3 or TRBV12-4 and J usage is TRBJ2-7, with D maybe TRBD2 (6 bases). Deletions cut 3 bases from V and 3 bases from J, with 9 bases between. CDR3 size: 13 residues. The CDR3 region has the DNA TGTGCCAGCAGTTTCCACGGGAGCTACGAGCAGTACTTC. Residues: CASSFHGSYEQYF.

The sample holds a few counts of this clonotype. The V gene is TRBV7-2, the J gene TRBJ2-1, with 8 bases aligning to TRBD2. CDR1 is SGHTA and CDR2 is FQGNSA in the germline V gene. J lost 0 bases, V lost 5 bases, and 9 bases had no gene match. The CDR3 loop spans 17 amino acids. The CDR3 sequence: CASSGSGTSGSYNEQFF. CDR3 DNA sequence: TGTGCCAGCAGCGGCTCCGGAACTAGCGGCTCCTACAATGAGCAGTTCTTC.

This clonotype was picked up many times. CDR3 nucleotide sequence: TGCAGTGCTAGGGGACGGACTAGCTACCAAGAGACCCAGTACTTC. Translated: CSARGRTSYQETQYF. V and J are TRBV20-1 and TRBJ2-5; 8 bases align to TRBD2. Per germline, CDR1 DFQATT and CDR2 SNEGSKA (reference sequence). This CDR3 is built from 15 residues. Trimming at V came to 3 bases and at J to 0 bases, leaving 6 bases not matched to a gene.